This T cell receptor beta chain was recorded in a study of graft-versus-host responses after intestinal transplantation. Study information: Each recipient received a multivisceral, liver-intestinal, or isolated intestinal graft. Tacrolimus and steroids were given for 2 to 3 years to all recipients after anti-thymocyte globulin induction.

Intraepithelial plus lamina propria lymphocytes were released by processing graft tissue. Findings of the study overall: Ileal or blood samples showed some GvH clones first, and such clones were also found in recipient marrow.

With 8 bases clipped from V and 7 bases from J, the junction kept 18 bases outside the gene matches. CDR3 length: 17 amino acids. CDR1 is LNHNV, CDR2 YYDKDF, per germline (reference sequence). The table came from immunoSEQ multiplex PCR; TCRdb's copy has only in-frame clones and leaves some out. The sample has about 63,000 clones, around 90% seen once; the top ten hold about 1.7%. This clone was picked up one time. Its antigen remains unknown. This clonotype was sampled from a human patient who received an intestinal transplant, so some T cells may come from the graft donor. The source was ileum tissue, collected 350 to 400 days after transplant. The genes are TRBV15 and TRBJ2-7; 12 positions agree with TRBD2. In nucleotides, the CDR3 is TGTGCCACCGAGAAAGGACTAGCGGGGCCAAGAGCAGGGGAGCAGTACTTC. Its protein product is CATEKGLAGPRAGEQYF.